The 2 T cell receptor beta chains presented below share a single source sample, sequenced in a study of cytomegalovirus exposure and HLA in healthy donors. The study ran its PCR with 60 Vbeta and 13 Jbeta primers. Measured with immunoSEQ multiplex PCR; TCRdb has only the in-frame clones, and not every one. The sample shows around 110,000 clones, 9.5% of them seen only once. Sequences were obtained from PBMCs. The receptors here all came from a young man in good health and CMV-seronegative.

This sequence joins TRBV12-5 and TRBJ2-1, with 14 bases aligning to TRBD2. The CDR3 consists of 18 residues. V shed 6 bases, J shed 2 bases, and the junction held 9 bases outside the gene matches. CDR1 and CDR2 from the germline V gene are LGHNT and FRNRAP. The CDR3 coding sequence is TGTGCTAGTGGATCGACTAGCGGGAGGGCCGGAGCCTACAATGAGCAGTTCTTC. Its protein is CASGSTSGRAGAYNEQFF.

This sequence joins TRBV2 and TRBJ2-7; the match to TRBD2 covers 10 bases. CDR1 is SNHLY and CDR2 is FYNNEI in the germline V gene. J gave up 7 bases and V 3 bases, and 9 bases lay outside the gene matches. The CDR3 has 15 amino acids. CDR3 bases: TGTGCCAGCAGTGAGGCTAGCGGGAGAGTGGGAGAGCAGTACTTC. The encoded protein is CASSEASGRVGEQYF.